This T cell receptor beta chain was documented in a study of identical twins. The germline V gene encodes CDR1 SGHVS and CDR2 FQNEAQ. This CDR3 has 14 amino acids. Deletions cut 1 base from V and 4 bases from J, with 10 bases between. Whole-study results and caveats: When twins shared out-of-frame alpha sequences, those sequences had excess low generation probability. Rather than following the same donors, the conclusions depended on cross-sectional statistical analysis. For zero-insertion analyses, partial confounding could come from invariant MAIT and iNKT cells.

This clonotype came up many times. Its antigen remains unidentified. One entry per CDR3 protein, called by TCRdb with MiXCR from the 5' RACE reads. The data show roughly 240,000 distinct CDR3 sequences, around 6.6% seen once. The same data also went into a second study, on yellow fever vaccine responses in identical twins.

The chain combines TRBV7-8 with TRBJ2-5; the D gene is possibly TRBD2 (6 bases). This receptor was taken from a woman between 18 and 29 years old in good health. Sample: memory (CD45RO+) T cells sorted from blood. This chain's CDR3 is CASSLEEGIETQYF. The CDR3 nucleotides are TGTGCCAGCAGCTTAGAGGAGGGGATAGAGACCCAGTACTTC. The entire variable domain, with the rest obtained from reference TRBV7-8 and TRBJ2-5, is as follows: GAGVSQSPRYKVAKRGQDVALRCDPISGHVSLFWYQQALGQGPEFLTYFQNEAQLDKSGLPSDRFFAERPEGSVSTLKIQRTQQEDSAVYLCASSLEEGIETQYFGPGTRLLVL.